The T cell receptor beta chain under discussion was sequenced for a study of T cell repertoires in cytomegalovirus infection (dated by TCRdb to the late 2010s). Regarding the study in general: The HLA type of each donor mattered for the analysis, because public TCR beta signatures pointed to carriage of CMV infection along with the matching HLA type.

Points the paper makes about the study in general: The ex vivo response was dominated by HLA-C-restricted CMV-specific TCR beta clonotypes, and the single most frequent clonotype in two of eight donors was supplied by these HLA-C-restricted clonotypes. In both this cohort and an independent roughly 350-donor cohort, the cumulative frequency of public TCR beta family members distinguished carriers of CMV infection plus the relevant HLA type.

The sequencer listed for this sample is Illumina HiSeq 1500. The public reads were run again by TCRdb, first through fastp at Q25 and then through MiXCR, and only productive beta chains were kept. Every CDR3 protein is listed once, alongside the most common genes and DNA of its rows. This sample holds hundreds of thousands of distinct CDR3 sequences; 9.5% were observed only once. The top ten clones comprise about 4.5% of the sample. This clonotype was seen more than once but under ten times. The antigen this receptor binds is unknown. No quality values exist for individual bases; no much larger clone is one base distant. Deletion took 7 bases off V and 2 bases off J, with a span of 11 bases between the germline ends. The CDR3 runs 14 amino acids, cysteine and phenylalanine included. CDR3 DNA is the only sequence kept; it has 42 bases, read in frame from the first base. CDR1 SGHTA and CDR2 FQGNSA were looked up in the germline V gene.

The chain links TRBV7-2 with TRBJ2-2, and perhaps TRBD1 as D gene, on 6 matching bases. The TCR comes from a human donor in good health (CMV status not recorded). Some clones in this sample may be carry-over from other donors' samples. Sample: PBMCs. The DNA sequence is as follows: TGTGCCAGCAAGAGGACAGTTAACACCGGGGAGCTGTTTTTT. Its protein is CASKRTVNTGELFF. With all but the CDR3 taken from the reference TRBV7-2 and TRBJ2-2 genes, the full variable domain is: GAGVSQSPSNKVTEKGKDVELRCDPISGHTALYWYRQSLGQGLEFLIYFQGNSAPDKSGLPSDRFSAERTGGSVSTLTIQRTQQEDSAVYLCASKRTVNTGELFFGEGSRLTVL.